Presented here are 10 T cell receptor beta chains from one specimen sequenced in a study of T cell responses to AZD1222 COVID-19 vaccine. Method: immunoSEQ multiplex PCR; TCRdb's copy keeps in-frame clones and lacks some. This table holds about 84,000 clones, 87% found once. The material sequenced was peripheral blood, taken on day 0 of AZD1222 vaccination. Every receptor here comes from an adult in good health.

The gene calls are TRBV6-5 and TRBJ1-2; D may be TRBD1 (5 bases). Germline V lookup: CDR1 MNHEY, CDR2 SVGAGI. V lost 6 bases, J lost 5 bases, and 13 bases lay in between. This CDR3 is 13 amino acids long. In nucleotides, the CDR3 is TGTGCCAGCAGAAGGGCGGAGGGGTATGGCTACACCTTC. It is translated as CASRRAEGYGYTF.

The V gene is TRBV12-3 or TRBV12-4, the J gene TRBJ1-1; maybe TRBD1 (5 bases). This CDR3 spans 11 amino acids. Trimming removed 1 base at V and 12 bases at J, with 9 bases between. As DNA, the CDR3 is TGTGCCAGCAGTTTAGGCCCGGGGCCTTTCTTT. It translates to CASSLGPGPFF.

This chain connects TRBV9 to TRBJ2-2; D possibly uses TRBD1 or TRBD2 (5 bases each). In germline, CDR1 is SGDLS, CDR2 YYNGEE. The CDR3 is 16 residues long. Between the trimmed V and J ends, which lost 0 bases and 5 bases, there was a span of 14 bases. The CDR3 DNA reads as TGTGCCAGCAGCGTAGGCGGCGGGCAGGGTACCGGGGAGCTGTTTTTT. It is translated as CASSVGGGQGTGELFF.

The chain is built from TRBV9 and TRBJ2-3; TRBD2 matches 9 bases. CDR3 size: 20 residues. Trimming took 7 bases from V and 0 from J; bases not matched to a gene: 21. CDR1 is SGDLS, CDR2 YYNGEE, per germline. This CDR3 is CASSKAVAGARSFSTDTQYF. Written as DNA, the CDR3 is TGTGCCAGCTCCAAGGCGGTAGCGGGAGCCCGCTCCTTTAGCACAGATACGCAGTATTTT. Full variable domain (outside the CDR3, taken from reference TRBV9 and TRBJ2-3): DSGVTQTPKHLITATGQRVTLRCSPRSGDLSVYWYQQSLDQGLQFLIQYYNGEERAKGNILERFSAQQFPDLHSELNLSSLELGDSALYFCASSKAVAGARSFSTDTQYFGPGTRLTVL.

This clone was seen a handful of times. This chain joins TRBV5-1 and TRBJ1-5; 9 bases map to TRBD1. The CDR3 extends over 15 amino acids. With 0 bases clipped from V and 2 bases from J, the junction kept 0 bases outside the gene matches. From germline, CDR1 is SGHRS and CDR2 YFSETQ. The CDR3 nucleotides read TGCGCCAGCAGCTTGGGACAGGGGGGCAATCAGCCCCAGCATTTT. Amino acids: CASSLGQGGNQPQHF.

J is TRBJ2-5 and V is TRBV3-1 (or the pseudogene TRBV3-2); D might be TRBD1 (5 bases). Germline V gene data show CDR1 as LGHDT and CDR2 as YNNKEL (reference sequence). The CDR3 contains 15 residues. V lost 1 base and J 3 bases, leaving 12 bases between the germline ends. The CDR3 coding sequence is TGTGCCAGCAGCCAAGGCAGGGTAGCAAAAGAGACCCAGTACTTC. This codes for CASSQGRVAKETQYF.

CDR3 coding DNA: TGTGCCAGCAGCGTTACAGGGACCCTTAGGGAGCTGTTTTTT. Amino acid sequence: CASSVTGTLRELFF. This chain uses TRBV9 with TRBJ2-2; maybe TRBD1 (6 bases). CDR3 size: 14 residues. V gave up 2 bases and J gave up 9 bases, with 14 bases separating them. CDR1 is SGDLS, CDR2 YYNGEE, per germline.

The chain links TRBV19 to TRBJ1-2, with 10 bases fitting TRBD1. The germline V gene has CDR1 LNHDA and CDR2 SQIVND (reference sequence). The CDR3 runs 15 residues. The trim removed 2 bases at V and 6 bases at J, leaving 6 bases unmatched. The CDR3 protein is CASSIWGQGTDGYTF. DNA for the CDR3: TGTGCCAGTAGTATATGGGGACAGGGGACGGATGGCTACACCTTC.

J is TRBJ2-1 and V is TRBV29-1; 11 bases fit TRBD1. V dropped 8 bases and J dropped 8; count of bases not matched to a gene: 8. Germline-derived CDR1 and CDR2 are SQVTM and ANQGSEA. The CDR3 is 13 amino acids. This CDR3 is CSSNWDRGYEQFF. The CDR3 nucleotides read TGCAGCTCTAACTGGGACAGGGGGTATGAGCAGTTCTTC.

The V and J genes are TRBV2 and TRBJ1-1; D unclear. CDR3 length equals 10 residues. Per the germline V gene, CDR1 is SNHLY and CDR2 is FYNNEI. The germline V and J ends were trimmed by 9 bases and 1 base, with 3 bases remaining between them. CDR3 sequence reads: CARENTEAFF. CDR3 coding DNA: TGTGCCAGAGAGAACACTGAAGCTTTCTTT.